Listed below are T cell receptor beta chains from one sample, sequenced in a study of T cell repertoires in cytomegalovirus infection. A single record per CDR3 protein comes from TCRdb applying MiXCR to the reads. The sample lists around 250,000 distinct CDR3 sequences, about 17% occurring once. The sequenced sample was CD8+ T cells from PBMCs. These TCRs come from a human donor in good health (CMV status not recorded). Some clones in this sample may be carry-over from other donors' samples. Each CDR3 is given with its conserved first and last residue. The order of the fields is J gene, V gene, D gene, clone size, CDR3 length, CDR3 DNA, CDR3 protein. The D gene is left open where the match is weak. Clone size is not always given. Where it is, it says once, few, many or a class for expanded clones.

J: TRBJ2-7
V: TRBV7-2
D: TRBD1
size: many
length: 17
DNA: TGTGCCAGCAGCCTCGGCCCCGGGACAGGTGAACCCTACGAGCAGTACTTC
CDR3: CASSLGPGTGEPYEQYF

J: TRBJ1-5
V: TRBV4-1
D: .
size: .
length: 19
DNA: TGCGCCAGCAGCCAAGCGATAGATTTCGAGCTTGAACAGGGTGCGCCCCAGCATTTT
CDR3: CASSQAIDFELEQGAPQHF

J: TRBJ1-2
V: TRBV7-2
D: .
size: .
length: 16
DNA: TGTGCCAGCAGCTTAGAGGGGAGGGGGGGCGTTAGAGGCTACACCTTC
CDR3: CASSLEGRGGVRGYTF

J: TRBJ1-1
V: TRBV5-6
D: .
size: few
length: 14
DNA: TGTGCCAGCAGCTTAGTTAAGATGAACACTGAAGCTTTCTTT
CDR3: CASSLVKMNTEAFF

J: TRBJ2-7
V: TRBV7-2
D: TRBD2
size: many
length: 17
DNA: TGTGCCAGCAGCTCTATTTCGGGGGGACCAGGGTTGGGCGAGCAGTACTTC
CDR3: CASSSISGGPGLGEQYF

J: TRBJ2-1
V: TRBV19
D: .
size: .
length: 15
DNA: TGTGCCAGTAGTATAGTAGGGACGGTTTACAATGAGCAGTTCTTC
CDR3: CASSIVGTVYNEQFF

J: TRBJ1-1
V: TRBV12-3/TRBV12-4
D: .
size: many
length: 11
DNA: TGTGCCACCTTCAGGGGATCTGAAGCTTTCTTT
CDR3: CATFRGSEAFF

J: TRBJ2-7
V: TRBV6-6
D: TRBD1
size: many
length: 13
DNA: TGTGCCAGCAGCGGGACAGGGGGCTACGAGCAGTACTTC
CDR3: CASSGTGGYEQYF

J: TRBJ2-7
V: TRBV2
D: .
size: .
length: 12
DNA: TGTGCCATTCCAAGAGGGTCCTACGAGCAGTACTTC
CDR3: CAIPRGSYEQYF

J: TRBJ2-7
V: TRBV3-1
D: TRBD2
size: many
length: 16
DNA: TGTGCCAGCAGCCCCTCTGGACTAGCGGGGGCCGGAGAGCAGTACTTC
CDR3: CASSPSGLAGAGEQYF

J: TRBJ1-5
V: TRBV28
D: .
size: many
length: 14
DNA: TGTGCCAGCAGTTTATTTGGGGTCTGGCAGCCCCAGCATTTT
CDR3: CASSLFGVWQPQHF

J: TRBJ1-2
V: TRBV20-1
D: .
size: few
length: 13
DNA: TGCAGTGCTAGACCAGGGGCTGGCTATGGCTACACCTTC
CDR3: CSARPGAGYGYTF

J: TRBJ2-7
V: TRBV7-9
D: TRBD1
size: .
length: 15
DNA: TGTGCCAGCAGCTTTTCGGACAGGGCGGGCGACGAGCAGTACTTC
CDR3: CASSFSDRAGDEQYF

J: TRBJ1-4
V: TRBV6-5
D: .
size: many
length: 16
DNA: TGTGCCAGCAGTCGACGTCAGGGAGTAATTAATGAAAAACTGTTTTTT
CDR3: CASSRRQGVINEKLFF

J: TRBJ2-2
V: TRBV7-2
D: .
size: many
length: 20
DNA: TGTGCCAGCAGCTTAGTTCTGCCCATGGCGGGGGCCCCGAACACCGGGGAGCTGTTTTTT
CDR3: CASSLVLPMAGAPNTGELFF

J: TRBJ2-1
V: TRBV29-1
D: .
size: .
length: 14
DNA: TGCAGCGTTGAAGATCCAGCGGGTGGCCCCGAGCAGTTCTTC
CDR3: CSVEDPAGGPEQFF

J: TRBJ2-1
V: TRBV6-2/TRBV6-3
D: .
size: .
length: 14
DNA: TGTGCCAGCATACCAGAGAGCTCCTACAATGAGCAGTTCTTC
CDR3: CASIPESSYNEQFF

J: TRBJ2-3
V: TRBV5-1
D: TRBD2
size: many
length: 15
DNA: TGCGCCAGCAGCTTGGAGGGACTAGATTTGGATACGCAGTATTTT
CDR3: CASSLEGLDLDTQYF

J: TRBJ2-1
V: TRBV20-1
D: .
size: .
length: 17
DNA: TGCAGTGCCCCGGATCGTGGGGAAGCTACTCACTACAATGAGCAGTTCTTC
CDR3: CSAPDRGEATHYNEQFF

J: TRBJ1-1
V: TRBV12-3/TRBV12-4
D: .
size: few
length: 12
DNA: TGTGCCAGCACCTCAGTCTACACTGAAGCTTTCTTT
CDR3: CASTSVYTEAFF

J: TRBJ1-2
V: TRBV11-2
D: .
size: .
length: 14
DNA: TGTGCCAGCAGCTTAGGTCTTGGACAGCTTGACCACACCTTC
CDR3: CASSLGLGQLDHTF

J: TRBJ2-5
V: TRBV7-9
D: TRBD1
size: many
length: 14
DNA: TGTGCCAGCAGCCCGCGGGACAGGGGCGCGACCCAGTACTTC
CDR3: CASSPRDRGATQYF

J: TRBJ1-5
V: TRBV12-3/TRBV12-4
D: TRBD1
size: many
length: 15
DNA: TGTGCCAGCAGCCACGACAGGGGGCGAGATCAGCCCCAGCATTTT
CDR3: CASSHDRGRDQPQHF

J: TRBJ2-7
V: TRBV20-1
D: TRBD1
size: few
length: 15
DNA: TGCAGTGCTAGTACCTCCGGGACAGGGGTCTACGAGCAGTACTTC
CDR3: CSASTSGTGVYEQYF

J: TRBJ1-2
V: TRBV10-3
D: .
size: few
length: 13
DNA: TGTGCCATCAGTGAGGGGTTTAACTATGGCTACACCTTC
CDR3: CAISEGFNYGYTF